Sequencing of this T cell receptor (beta chain) was carried out in a study of blood T cells in healthy people across ages. About the research overall: The capture of about one barcoded beta molecule per two T cells was achieved by template switching.

The CDR3 is 13 residues long. Germline-derived CDR1 and CDR2 are SQVTM and ANQGSEA. With a J-beta primer mix and a sample-barcoded 5' primer, a second PCR ran about 7 to 12 cycles. Each cDNA molecule was tagged by a template-switch adaptor that had 12 random nucleotides. TCRdb re-called the 5' RACE reads with MiXCR, one entry per CDR3 protein. The sample contains over a million distinct CDR3 sequences, roughly 45% of which appear only once. This clonotype has more than one count but fewer than ten. Each sample yielded at least 5 micrograms of PBMC total RNA. The TCR originated in an older woman in good health. The V call is TRBV29-1, the J call TRBJ2-7; 8 nucleotides line up with TRBD2. With the DNA end fitting TRBJ2-5 better, the J assignment may be wrong. Sequencing was done on a sample of blood. The CDR3 region is CSVEAGGQRTQYF. The CDR3 bases are TGCAGCGTTGAAGCGGGAGGGCAAAGGACCCAGTACTTC.